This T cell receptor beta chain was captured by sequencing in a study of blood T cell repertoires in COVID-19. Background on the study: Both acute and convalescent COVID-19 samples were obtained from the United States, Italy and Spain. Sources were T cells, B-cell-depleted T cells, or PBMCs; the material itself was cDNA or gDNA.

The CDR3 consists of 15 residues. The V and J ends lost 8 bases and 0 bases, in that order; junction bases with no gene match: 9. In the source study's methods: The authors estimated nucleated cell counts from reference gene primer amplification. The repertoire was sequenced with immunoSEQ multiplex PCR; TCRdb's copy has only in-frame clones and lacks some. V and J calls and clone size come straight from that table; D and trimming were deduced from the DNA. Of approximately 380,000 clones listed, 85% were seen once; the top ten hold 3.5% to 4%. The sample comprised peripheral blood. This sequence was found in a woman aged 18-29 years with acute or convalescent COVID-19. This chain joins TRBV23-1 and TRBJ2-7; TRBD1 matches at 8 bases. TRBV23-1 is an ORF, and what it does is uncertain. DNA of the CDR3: TGCGCCAGCCTCTTTGGGACAGGCAACTCCTACGAGCAGTACTTC. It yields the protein CASLFGTGNSYEQYF.